This TCR beta chain was sequenced in a study of T cell responses to AZD1222 COVID-19 vaccine. Unmatched junction bases numbered 7, after V lost 5 bases and J lost 7 bases. The germline V gene encodes CDR1 SGHAT and CDR2 FQNNGV. The CDR3 length is 14 residues. To note about this clone: Its antigen is currently unknown.

Notes on the study in general: Without day 14 samples, only post-peak T cell repertoires were studied. Rises in breadth and depth of Spike-specific TCRs came after two AZD1222 doses. White British people made up most donors, females outnumbered males, and clonal diversity was possibly underestimated. At 160-218 and 743-854, vaccine-associated CD4 TCRs were dominant, and they spanned spike.

Sequencing used immunoSEQ multiplex PCR; TCRdb keeps in-frame clones, though not all of them. The table lists around 120,000 clones, around 85% of them singletons. The TCR originated in an adult in good health. Specimen: peripheral blood, collected on day 0 of AZD1222 vaccination. The chain is built from TRBV11-2 and TRBJ1-2, with 10 positions matching TRBD1. In DNA, the CDR3 is TGTGCCAGCAGCCTCCAGACAGGGGGCTCTGGCTACACCTTC. It translates to CASSLQTGGSGYTF. The whole variable domain, filled in from reference TRBV11-2 and TRBJ1-2, reads EAGVAQSPRYKIIEKRQSVAFWCNPISGHATLYWYQQILGQGPKLLIQFQNNGVVDDSQLPKDRFSAERLKGVDSTLKIQPAKLEDSAVYLCASSLQTGGSGYTFGSGTRLTVV.